The rows below give T cell receptor beta chains drawn from one sample of a study of T cells in Graves' hyperthyroidism and ophthalmopathy. TCRdb passed the multiplex PCR reads through MiXCR, listing each CDR3 protein once. The sample holds some 550,000 distinct CDR3 sequences, approximately 16% seen once. Input material: blood. These receptors all stem from a woman aged 40-49 years with Graves' ophthalmopathy. CDR3s include the opening cysteine and the closing phenylalanine or tryptophan.

TRBV6-2/TRBV6-3,TRBJ1-3,CASSYSIGAGNTIYF
TRBV10-3,TRBJ1-1,CAISRQVNTEAFF
TRBV7-9,TRBJ2-5,CASSTAQQETQYF
TRBV7-9,TRBJ1-2,CASSSGTREYGYTF
TRBV6-2/TRBV6-3,TRBJ2-5,CASSFNQPGPQAAQYF
TRBV2,TRBJ2-3,CASSEALGLAGPTDTQYF
TRBV19,TRBJ1-2,CASNLGQGLYGYTF
TRBV6-1,TRBJ2-7,CASTHGGVPYEQYF
TRBV6-1,TRBJ1-1,CASSQSEGGVGDTEAFF
TRBV3-1,TRBJ2-5,CASSLLNQETQYF
TRBV20-1,TRBJ2-7,CSVRTDRGAAWREQYF
TRBV28,TRBJ1-5,CASSALSNQPQHF
TRBV10-3,TRBJ2-3,CATEGGRGTDTQYF
TRBV12-3/TRBV12-4,TRBJ2-1,CASSLRGENEQFF
TRBV28,TRBJ1-4,CASSTSGESDGPNEKLFF
TRBV12-3/TRBV12-4,TRBJ2-7,CASTTGGPYEQCF
TRBV11-2,TRBJ2-1,CASSWARRSYNEQFF
TRBV2,TRBJ2-2,CASRRGTNTGELFF
TRBV5-6,TRBJ2-7,CASMEGTGLHEQYF
TRBV7-2,TRBJ2-5,CASSFSRLQETQYF
TRBV2,TRBJ1-1,CATRDTREAFF
TRBV6-2/TRBV6-3,TRBJ1-1,CASSPGGREAFF
TRBV20-1,TRBJ2-5,CSAPRTSETQYF
TRBV2,TRBJ2-4,CASVRVDIQYF
TRBV19,TRBJ1-2,CASSPSLVKEDYGYTF
TRBV10-3,TRBJ2-1,CAISESPTPRFF
TRBV28,TRBJ2-1,CASSSSGSGQWNEQFF
TRBV5-1,TRBJ2-2,CAGRVAGGGTGELFF
TRBV18,TRBJ1-1,CASSGGLDTEAFF
TRBV7-9,TRBJ2-1,CASSRDSWDNEQFF
TRBV11-2,TRBJ2-7,CASSLGAVYEQYF
TRBV10-2,TRBJ2-4,CASSLAGVKNIQYF
TRBV11-2,TRBJ2-1,CASRLTDSYNEQFF
TRBV5-1,TRBJ1-1,CASSLIPEAEAFF
TRBV2,TRBJ2-1,CASSEDRGNYNEQFF
TRBV7-8,TRBJ2-1,CASSTSSGSFNEQFF
TRBV5-1,TRBJ2-1,CASSLFDEQFF
TRBV7-9,TRBJ2-7,CASSPTYSYEQYF
TRBV11-2,TRBJ2-3,CASSLASADTQYF
TRBV27,TRBJ1-2,CASSLSRGGGYTF
TRBV7-9,TRBJ2-5,CASSWYQNVETQYF
TRBV18,TRBJ2-7,CASSQLGTTVSPYEQYF
TRBV12-3/TRBV12-4,TRBJ2-7,CASSFAGTGVEQYF
TRBV28,TRBJ2-3,CASSFQSGATDTQYF